The clone carrying this T cell receptor (beta chain) has just a few counts. Its antigen remains unknown. The sample belongs to a study of T cell responses to AZD1222 COVID-19 vaccine. Regarding the study as a whole: Females outnumbered males among donors, who were mostly white British; clonal diversity was possibly underestimated. All repertoire sampling was performed exclusively after the peak T cell response. The study found vaccine-associated CD4 TCRs spanning spike, dominant at 160-218 and 743-854.

Sequenced by immunoSEQ multiplex PCR; TCRdb stores in-frame clones only, minus some. In the table there are approximately 190,000 clones, almost 95% of which are singletons. J gave up 5 bases and V 8 bases, and 7 bases lay outside the gene matches. The CDR3 extends over 14 amino acids. CDR1 SNHLY and CDR2 FYNNEI come from the germline V gene. The rearrangement links TRBV2 to TRBJ2-5, with TRBD2 identical over 11 bases. Source: peripheral blood, taken on day 0 of AZD1222 vaccination. This receptor was taken from an adult in good health. DNA of the CDR3: TGTGCCAGCGATCTAGCGGGGGGTGGGGAGACCCAGTACTTC. It encodes CASDLAGGGETQYF.